This T cell receptor beta chain stems from a study of technical replicates of blood from a few donors. Profiled with immunoSEQ multiplex PCR; TCRdb holds only in-frame clones, not every one. The top ten hold approximately 0.25% of the sample, which has about 73,000 clones, approximately 93% seen once. Germline V CDR1 and CDR2: KGHSH, LQKENI. Trimming left V 3 bases short and J 0 bases short, with 11 bases between. CDR3 length: 15 residues. The source is a human donor in good health. The sample consisted of T cells isolated from PBMCs. The chain employs TRBV18 and TRBJ1-1, with a possible D match to TRBD1 (5 bases). CDR3 DNA sequence: TGTGCCAGCTCACCTCAGGGAGGGATGAACACTGAAGCTTTCTTT. This sequence encodes CASSPQGGMNTEAFF.